These T cell receptor beta chains were read from a single sample in a study of cytomegalovirus exposure and HLA in healthy donors. Measured with immunoSEQ multiplex PCR; TCRdb has only the in-frame clones, and not every one. The data contain more than 110,000 clones, approximately 63% of them singletons. The sample taken for sequencing was PBMCs. The receptors shown here come from a woman aged 55 to 70 in good health and CMV-seropositive. CDR3s include the opening cysteine and the closing phenylalanine or tryptophan. A D gene is named only where the DNA matches it firmly. Part of the rows lack a size; the others show once, few, many or a class for expanded clones.

d_call	clone_size	j_call	v_call	cdr3_length	cdr3_nt	cdr3_aa
.	.	TRBJ1-4	TRBV5-1	15	TGCGCCAGCAGCTCTGGTGTACAGTCTAATGAAAAACTGTTTTTT	CASSSGVQSNEKLFF
TRBD2	.	TRBJ2-1	TRBV2	13	TGTGCCAGCAGTGGGGGACTAGGGTATGAGCAGTTCTTC	CASSGGLGYEQFF
TRBD1	.	TRBJ1-1	TRBV19	16	TGTGCCAGTAGTTCCGGACAGGGGGCAACGAACACTGAAGCTTTCTTT	CASSSGQGATNTEAFF
.	.	TRBJ1-1	TRBV5-1	12	TGCGCCAGCCGATCGACTTGGACTGAAGCTTTCTTT	CASRSTWTEAFF
TRBD2	.	TRBJ2-2	TRBV5-6	14	TGTGCCAGCAGATCGGGACTAGCTCCCGGGGAGCTGTTTTTT	CASRSGLAPGELFF
TRBD1	few	TRBJ2-7	TRBV7-9	15	TGTGCCAGCAGCTTAGCTTCAGGGGGCTTCAACGAGCAGTACTTC	CASSLASGGFNEQYF
TRBD2	.	TRBJ2-5	TRBV7-6	15	TGTGCCAGCAGCTTACTAGCGGGAGCTCCGGAGACCCAGTACTTC	CASSLLAGAPETQYF
TRBD1	.	TRBJ1-1	TRBV5-1	15	TGCGCCAGCAGCTTACAGGGGGTGGGGTACACTGAAGCTTTCTTT	CASSLQGVGYTEAFF
TRBD1	.	TRBJ2-3	TRBV6-6	13	TGTGCCAGTAGGACAGGGGGTGCAGATACGCAGTATTTT	CASRTGGADTQYF
.	.	TRBJ1-1	TRBV29-1	12	TGCAGCGGTTCGGCAGGTTTAAGTGAAGCTTTCTTT	CSGSAGLSEAFF
.	.	TRBJ2-1	TRBV27	17	TGTGCCAGCAGTTTAAGGGATAGGGGGTTCACCTACAATGAGCAGTTCTTC	CASSLRDRGFTYNEQFF
TRBD2	.	TRBJ2-7	TRBV25-1	16	TGTGCCAGCAGTGAACTTCAGGGAGGGAATTCCTACGAGCAGTACTTC	CASSELQGGNSYEQYF
TRBD2	.	TRBJ2-1	TRBV6-5	15	TGTGCCAGCAGGGTCTCCGGGACTAGCCCCAATGAGCAGTTCTTC	CASRVSGTSPNEQFF
.	.	TRBJ1-4	TRBV19	14	TGTGCCAGTAGTATAGGTAGCGGAAATGAAAAACTGTTTTTT	CASSIGSGNEKLFF
.	.	TRBJ2-1	TRBV5-4	14	TGTGCCAGCAGCTTGAATCTGGGGGCGGGTGAGCAGTTCTTC	CASSLNLGAGEQFF
TRBD2	once	TRBJ2-1	TRBV28	19	TGTGCCAGCAGTTTATCGAAGTATACTAGCGGGAGCGCGGGGAATGAGCAGTTCTTC	CASSLSKYTSGSAGNEQFF
TRBD1	few	TRBJ1-1	TRBV15	17	TGTGCCACCAGCAGAGATCCCCCTCGGACAGGGCACACTGAAGCTTTCTTT	CATSRDPPRTGHTEAFF
.	.	TRBJ2-1	TRBV15	15	TGTGCCACCAGCAGAGAATCGGGGAATCTGAATGAGCAGTTCTTC	CATSRESGNLNEQFF
TRBD1	.	TRBJ1-1	TRBV18	16	TGTGCCAGCCACCAATCCGGGACAGGGGGAACCACTGAAGCTTTCTTT	CASHQSGTGGTTEAFF
TRBD2	.	TRBJ2-1	TRBV11-2	16	TGTGCCAGCAGCTTGTTGTTAGCGGGAGGGAGAAATGAGCAGTTCTTC	CASSLLLAGGRNEQFF